These T cell receptor beta chains were read from a single sample in a study of blood T cell repertoires in COVID-19. Profiled with immunoSEQ multiplex PCR; TCRdb holds only in-frame clones, not every one. The profile shows about 68,000 clones, approximately 80% of them singletons. Sequencing used peripheral blood. The receptor source for this set is a man of 80 years or more with acute or convalescent COVID-19. Both conserved end residues are part of each CDR3. Size values are once, few and many counts, or a class for expanded clones, and some rows have none.

V | size | CDR3
TRBV25-1 | - | CASREGPKNTEAFF
TRBV14 | - | CASSPRGQVSGNTIYF
TRBV7-8 | - | CASSLSGQGITGELFF
TRBV19 | once | CATSLGVGGNEQFF
TRBV5-1 | - | CASSPSRTSGSGGTDTQYF
TRBV7-9 | - | CASSSLGQNSYEQYF
TRBV4-2 | - | CASSPQGQSPNQPQHF
TRBV5-1 | - | CASSLQGLDQPQHF
TRBV7-3 | - | CASSLQGGGLVAQYF
TRBV5-6 | - | CASSWEDTPKETQYF
TRBV7-2 | - | CASSLVHQGADTQYF
TRBV27 | few | CASSWTGSLYEQYF
TRBV18 | - | CASSPSGGGFGNQPQHF
TRBV7-2 | - | CASRPSLAGVYEQYF
TRBV4-1 | - | CASSRRTSETYNEQFF
TRBV19 | once | CASTSGGRAEAFF
TRBV6-5 | - | CASSYRQAGQPQHF
TRBV6-2/TRBV6-3 | - | CASSPPRDSGYEQYF
TRBV9 | - | CASSSGTGSQPQHF
TRBV4-1 | once | CASSQDRGRSNQPQHF
TRBV29-1 | - | CSAILLRGRDGNQPQHF
TRBV11-2 | - | CASSSQGVINEKLFF
TRBV28 | - | CASSLGRASPLHF
TRBV6-6 | - | CASSGYRGQKSPLHF
TRBV28 | - | CASSLLFGGGEAFF
TRBV29-1 | - | CSVQFGDQPQHF
TRBV4-1 | - | CASSQRQEEEKLFF
TRBV11-3 | - | CASSLGLAGTTDTQYF
TRBV28 | - | CASSLSRRELFF
TRBV7-9 | - | CASSFPDYGYTF